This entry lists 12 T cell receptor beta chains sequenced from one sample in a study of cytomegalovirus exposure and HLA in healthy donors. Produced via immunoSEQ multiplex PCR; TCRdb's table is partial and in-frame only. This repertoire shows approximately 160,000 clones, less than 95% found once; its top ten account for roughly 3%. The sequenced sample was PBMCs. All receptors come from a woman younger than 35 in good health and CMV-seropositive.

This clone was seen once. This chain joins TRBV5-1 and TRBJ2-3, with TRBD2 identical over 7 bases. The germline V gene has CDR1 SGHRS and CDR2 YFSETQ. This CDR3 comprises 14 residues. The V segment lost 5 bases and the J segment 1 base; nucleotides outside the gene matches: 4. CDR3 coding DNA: TGCGCCAGCAGGTGGGAGGGTGGCACAGATACGCAGTATTTT. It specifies CASRWEGGTDTQYF. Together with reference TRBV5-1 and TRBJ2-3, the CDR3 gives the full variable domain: KAGVTQTPRYLIKTRGQQVTLSCSPISGHRSVSWYQQTPGQGLQFLFEYFSETQRNKGNFPGRFSGRQFSNSRSEMNVSTLELGDSALYLCASRWEGGTDTQYFGPGTRLTVL.

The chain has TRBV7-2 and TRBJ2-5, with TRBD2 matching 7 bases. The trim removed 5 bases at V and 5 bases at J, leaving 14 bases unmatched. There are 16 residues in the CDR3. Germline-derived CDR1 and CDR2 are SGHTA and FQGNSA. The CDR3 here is CASSPILAEGGETQYF. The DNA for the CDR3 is TGTGCCAGCAGCCCGATCCTAGCGGAGGGAGGGGAGACCCAGTACTTC. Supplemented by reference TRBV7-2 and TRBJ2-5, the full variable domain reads GAGVSQSPSNKVTEKGKDVELRCDPISGHTALYWYRQSLGQGLEFLIYFQGNSAPDKSGLPSDRFSAERTGGSVSTLTIQRTQQEDSAVYLCASSPILAEGGETQYFGPGTRLLVL.

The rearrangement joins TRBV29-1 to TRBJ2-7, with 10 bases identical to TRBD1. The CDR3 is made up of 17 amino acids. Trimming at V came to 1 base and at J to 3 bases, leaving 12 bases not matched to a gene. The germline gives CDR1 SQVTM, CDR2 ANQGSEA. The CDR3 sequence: CSVEVAGQGTGGYEQYF. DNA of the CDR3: TGCAGCGTTGAAGTGGCGGGACAGGGGACGGGAGGCTACGAGCAGTACTTC.

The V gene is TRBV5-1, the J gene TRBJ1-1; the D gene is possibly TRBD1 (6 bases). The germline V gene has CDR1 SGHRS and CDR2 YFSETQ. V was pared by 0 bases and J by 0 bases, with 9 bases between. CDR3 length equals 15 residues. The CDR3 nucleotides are TGCGCCAGCAGCTTGGCCACAGGGATGAACACTGAAGCTTTCTTT. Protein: CASSLATGMNTEAFF.

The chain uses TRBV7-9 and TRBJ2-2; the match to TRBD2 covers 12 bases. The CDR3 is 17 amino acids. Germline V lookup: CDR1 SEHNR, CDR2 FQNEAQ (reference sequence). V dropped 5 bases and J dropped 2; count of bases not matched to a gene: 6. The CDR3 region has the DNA TGTGCCAGCAGCACGGGACTAGCGGGTTTAAACACCGGGGAGCTGTTTTTT. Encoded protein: CASSTGLAGLNTGELFF.

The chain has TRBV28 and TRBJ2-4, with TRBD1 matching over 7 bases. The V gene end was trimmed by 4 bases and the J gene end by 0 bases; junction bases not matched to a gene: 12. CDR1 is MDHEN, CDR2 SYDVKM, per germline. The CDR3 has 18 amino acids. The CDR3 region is CASSSQTGPGLAKNIQYF. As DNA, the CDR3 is TGTGCCAGCAGTTCCCAGACAGGGCCGGGGCTAGCCAAAAACATTCAGTACTTC.

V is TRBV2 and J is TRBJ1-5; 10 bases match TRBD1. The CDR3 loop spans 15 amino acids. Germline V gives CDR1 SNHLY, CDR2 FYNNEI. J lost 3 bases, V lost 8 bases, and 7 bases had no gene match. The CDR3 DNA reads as TGTGCCAGCCAGCGACAGGGGGCAAACAATCAGCCCCAGCATTTT. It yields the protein CASQRQGANNQPQHF.

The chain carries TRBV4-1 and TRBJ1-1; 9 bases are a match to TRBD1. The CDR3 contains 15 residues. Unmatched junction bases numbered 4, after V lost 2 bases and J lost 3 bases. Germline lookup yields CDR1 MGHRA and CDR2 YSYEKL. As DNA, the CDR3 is TGCGCCAGCAGCCAACAACAGGGGGCGGACACTGAAGCTTTCTTT. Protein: CASSQQQGADTEAFF.

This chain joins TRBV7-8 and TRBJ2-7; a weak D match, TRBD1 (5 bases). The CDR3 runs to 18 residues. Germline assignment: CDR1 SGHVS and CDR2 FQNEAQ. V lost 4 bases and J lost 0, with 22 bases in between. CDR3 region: CASSWRTNQFLSSYEQYF. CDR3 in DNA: TGTGCCAGCAGCTGGCGGACAAACCAATTTCTAAGCTCCTACGAGCAGTACTTC.

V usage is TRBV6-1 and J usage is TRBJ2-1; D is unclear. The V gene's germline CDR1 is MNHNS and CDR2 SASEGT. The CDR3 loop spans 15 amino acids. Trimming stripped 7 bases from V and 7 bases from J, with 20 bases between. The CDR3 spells CASIHPVTKTNEQFF. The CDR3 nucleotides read TGTGCCAGCATTCATCCGGTAACTAAAACTAATGAGCAGTTCTTC.

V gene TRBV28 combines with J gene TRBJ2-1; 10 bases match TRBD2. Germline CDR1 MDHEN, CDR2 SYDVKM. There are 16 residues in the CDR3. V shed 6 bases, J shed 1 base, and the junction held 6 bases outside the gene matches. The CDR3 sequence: CASRSSGSRSYNEQFF. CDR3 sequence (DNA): TGTGCCAGCAGGTCTAGCGGGAGTAGGTCCTACAATGAGCAGTTCTTC.

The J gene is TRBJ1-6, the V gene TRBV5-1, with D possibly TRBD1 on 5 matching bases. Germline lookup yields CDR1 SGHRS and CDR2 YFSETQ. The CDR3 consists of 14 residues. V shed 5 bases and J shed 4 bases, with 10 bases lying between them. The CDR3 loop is CASRLQDYNSPLHF. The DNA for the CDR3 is TGCGCCAGCAGGTTACAGGATTATAATTCACCCCTCCACTTT.